This T cell receptor beta chain was profiled in a study of shared clonotypes between healthy human individuals. Across the whole study: Per donor, CD8 memory used one plate, CD8 naive used two, CD4 memory used three and CD4 naive used three.

Profiling relied on immunoSEQ multiplex PCR, and the TCRdb table lists in-frame clones only, not all of them. The profile shows about 79,000 clones, 50% to 70% of them singletons. Everyone who donated was a Caucasian adult who lived in Nashville, Tennessee. CDR1 is LNHDA, CDR2 SQIVND, per germline (reference sequence). V lost 10 bases to trimming and J lost 8 bases; unmatched junction nucleotides: 10. This CDR3 is 13 amino acids long. The rearrangement uses TRBV19 and TRBJ2-1; 8 bases are shared with TRBD1. This receptor was taken from a man aged 30-40 years in good health. The sequencing input was memory CD8+ T cells sorted from blood. Subset indicated: CD45RO+ cells pooled with CCR7-negative TemRA cells. CDR3 protein: CATRPTGDDEQFF. The DNA for the CDR3 is TGTGCCACCAGACCGACAGGGGACGATGAGCAGTTCTTC.